The entry below gives a single T cell receptor (beta chain) sequence along with its context. Its specificity is not known. The data originate from a study of tumor and adjacent non-tumor tissue in lung cancer. Study summary: The patients, around 9 men and 4 or 5 women, were about 31 to 80 with stage I to III disease.

TCRbeta libraries were built with three rounds of nested PCR, modified from ARM-PCR. TCRdb reprocessed the multiplex PCR reads via MiXCR and lists one record per CDR3 protein. The sample has 90,000 to 110,000 distinct CDR3 sequences; roughly 80% are singletons. No cell sorting was done before RNA was extracted from the tissue. Between August and November 2014, newly diagnosed, chemotherapy-naive lung cancer patients underwent thoracic surgery in China. General study findings and limits: Normal lung showed higher cumulative top 100 clone frequency than tumor. Significantly higher TCR diversity was found in tumor than normal lung.

CDR3 length: 18 amino acids. V lost 4 bases to trimming and J lost 6 bases; unmatched junction nucleotides: 19. The germline V gene encodes CDR1 SQVTM and CDR2 ANQGSEA. This clonotype originated in a woman in her sixties or seventies with non-small cell lung cancer. The specimen was lung tumor tissue. The V call is TRBV29-1, the J call TRBJ2-1; 9 nucleotides agree with TRBD1. The CDR3 sequence: CSVVRLGQGRSGCNEQFF. In nucleotides, the CDR3 is TGCAGCGTTGTTAGGCTGGGACAGGGACGATCAGGGTGCAATGAGCAGTTCTTC.